The 4 T cell receptor beta chains in this list originate from one sample, sequenced in a study of cytomegalovirus exposure and HLA in healthy donors. 60 Vbeta and 13 Jbeta primers were used in PCR. TCRdb's table, derived via immunoSEQ multiplex PCR, lists solely in-frame clones and lacks some. Of about 190,000 clones in the sample, roughly 75% were seen once. The sequencing sample was made of PBMCs. All receptors derive from a man younger than 45 in good health and CMV-seropositive.

The CDR3 nucleotides read TGTGCCAGCAGCCCTCGGGTGGGGAACACTGAAGCTTTCTTT. As protein: CASSPRVGNTEAFF. This chain links TRBV11-2 with TRBJ1-1, with no clear D. Trimming removed 5 bases from V and 1 base from J, with 11 bases in between. The CDR3 runs to 14 residues. Germline V gene data show CDR1 as SGHAT and CDR2 as FQNNGV.

This clone appeared once. The rearrangement links TRBV5-1 to TRBJ2-5; TRBD1 aligns across 7 bases. The CDR3 is 14 amino acids. Germline loops: CDR1 SGHRS, CDR2 YFSETQ. After removal of 1 base from V and 0 bases from J, the junction contained 0 bases not matched to a gene. CDR3 nucleotides: TGCGCCAGCAGCTTGACAGGGGACCAAGAGACCCAGTACTTC. Protein sequence: CASSLTGDQETQYF.

The chain combines TRBV19 with TRBJ2-1; 10 bases are a match to TRBD2. The CDR3 sequence is 17 residues long. Germline V gives CDR1 LNHDA, CDR2 SQIVND (reference sequence). J gave up 7 bases and V 4 bases, and 13 bases lay outside the gene matches. The DNA of the CDR3 is TGTGCCAGTAGTAACCTCGGAGGAGCGGGAGGGTGGAATGAGCAGTTCTTC. Protein: CASSNLGGAGGWNEQFF.

The chain employs TRBV7-8 and TRBJ2-1; 8 bases agree with TRBD1. CDR1 and CDR2 from the germline V gene are SGHVS and FQNEAQ. The CDR3 length is 12 residues. V trimming: 2 bases; J trimming: 16 bases; junction bases outside the gene matches: 7. CDR3 loop: CASSLNPQGEFF. The CDR3 bases are TGTGCCAGCAGCTTAAATCCACAGGGGGAATTCTTC.